This is a list of T cell receptor beta chains from one sample in a study of blood T cells in healthy people across ages. From the 5' RACE reads, TCRdb called clonotypes with MiXCR, one entry per CDR3 protein. The sample shows roughly 1,500,000 distinct CDR3 sequences, 42% of them seen only once. The specimen was blood. These receptors originate from a woman aged 18-29 years in good health. The CDR3 runs from the conserved cysteine through the conserved F or W. D genes are given only for firm matches. Some rows mark clone size as missing; the rest say once, few, many or name a class of expanded clone.

V	D	size	J	DNA	CDR3
TRBV20-1	TRBD1	once	TRBJ1-1	TGCAGTGCTCGACCGAGGGGGACAGGGTTATGGACTGAAGCTTTCTTT	CSARPRGTGLWTEAFF
TRBV3-1	-	many	TRBJ1-3	TGTGCCAGCAGCCAAGGACGCAACTCTGGAAACACCATATATTTT	CASSQGRNSGNTIYF
TRBV7-2	TRBD2	-	TRBJ2-7	TGTGCCAGCAGCTATCTAGCGGGGGATGCCGAGCAGTACTTC	CASSYLAGDAEQYF
TRBV13	-	-	TRBJ2-4	TGTGCCAGCAGCCGGGGTATCTGGAACATTCAGTACTTC	CASSRGIWNIQYF
TRBV28	-	-	TRBJ1-2	TGTGCCAGCAGTTCCCTCTTGAGGGTCTATGGCTACACCTTC	CASSSLLRVYGYTF
TRBV20-1	-	few	TRBJ2-1	TGCAGTGCTAGAGGGTCGGGGAACAATGAGCAGTTCTTC	CSARGSGNNEQFF
TRBV12-3/TRBV12-4	TRBD2	-	TRBJ2-7	TGTGCCAGCAGTTTTTGGCAGGTGAAGGCTAGCGGGAATTACGAGCAGTACTTC	CASSFWQVKASGNYEQYF
TRBV5-1	TRBD2	few	TRBJ2-5	TGCGCCAGCAGCCCCTCAGCGGGAGCTAGAGAGACCCAGTACTTC	CASSPSAGARETQYF
TRBV12-5	-	-	TRBJ2-7	TGTGCTAGTGGCCCCCCAGTCGAGCAGTACTTC	CASGPPVEQYF
TRBV12-3/TRBV12-4	-	-	TRBJ2-5	TGTGCCAGCAGTTACCCCCTGGACAGCCTAGGGACCCAGTACTTC	CASSYPLDSLGTQYF
TRBV7-9	-	-	TRBJ2-3	TGTGCCAGCAGCTTAGTGGTATCGCCTAGCACAGATACGCAGTATTTT	CASSLVVSPSTDTQYF
TRBV7-2	-	few	TRBJ2-1	TGTGCCAGCAGCTTAGCGAGGTCGGGGTACAATGAGCAGTTCTTC	CASSLARSGYNEQFF
TRBV5-1	TRBD1	few	TRBJ2-7	TGCGCCAGCGCCTCCCCCTCACAGGGGCCCCTCTCCTACGAGCAGTACTTC	CASASPSQGPLSYEQYF
TRBV5-5	TRBD1	-	TRBJ1-1	TGTGCCAGCAGCTTGACCCGGGACAGTCTTATGAACACTGAAGCTTTCTTT	CASSLTRDSLMNTEAFF
TRBV12-3/TRBV12-4	-	-	TRBJ2-2	TGTGCCAGCAGTGACAGGCCCGGGGAGCTGTTTTTT	CASSDRPGELFF
TRBV20-1	-	few	TRBJ1-5	TGCAGTGCTAGTCGTCAGACAGGCGAAAACCAGCCCCAGCATTTT	CSASRQTGENQPQHF
TRBV6-4	TRBD1	-	TRBJ1-1	TGTGCCAGCAGTGTAACAGGGGCCCCGGGCACTGAAGCTTTCTTT	CASSVTGAPGTEAFF
TRBV11-2	TRBD1	-	TRBJ2-5	TGTGCCAGCAGCTTTCTGAAGAACAGGGGGTGGGAGACCCAGTACTTC	CASSFLKNRGWETQYF
TRBV15	TRBD2	-	TRBJ2-3	TGTGCCACCGGGTTAGCGGGGGCTCCCCCAGATACGCAGTATTTT	CATGLAGAPPDTQYF
TRBV7-3	TRBD2	-	TRBJ2-7	TGTGCCAGCAGCCCCGGACTAGCGGGGGACACCTACGAGCAGTACTTC	CASSPGLAGDTYEQYF
TRBV20-1	-	-	TRBJ2-5	TGCAGTGCTAGACTACGTGGTAGCGGAGGGGGTGGGACCCAGTACTTC	CSARLRGSGGGGTQYF
TRBV3-1	-	few	TRBJ2-1	TGTGCCAGCAGCCAAGAAGGTCGGGGGCAATACAATGAGCAGTTCTTC	CASSQEGRGQYNEQFF
TRBV10-3	TRBD1	-	TRBJ2-7	TGTGCCATTGGGACAGGGGATTACTACGAGCAGTACTTC	CAIGTGDYYEQYF
TRBV20-1	-	few	TRBJ2-7	TGCTGTCCGCGGGGACTCTCCTCCTACGAGCAGTACTTC	CCPRGLSSYEQYF
TRBV10-3	TRBD1	-	TRBJ1-2	TGTGCCATCAGCGAGGGACAGAAATATGGCTACACCTTC	CAISEGQKYGYTF
TRBV6-1	-	few	TRBJ2-7	TGTGCCAGCAGTGAATTCGAGGGCACTACCTACGAGCAGTACTTC	CASSEFEGTTYEQYF
TRBV12-3/TRBV12-4	TRBD2	-	TRBJ2-1	TGTGCCAGCAGTCTTAGACCTCGACTAGCGGATTCCTACAATGAGCAGTTCTTC	CASSLRPRLADSYNEQFF
TRBV12-3/TRBV12-4	-	-	TRBJ2-7	TGTGCCAGCGGATGGAAAGGTGATGAGCAGTACTTC	CASGWKGDEQYF
TRBV27	TRBD2	-	TRBJ2-1	TGTGCCAGCTTTAATGGCGGGAGAGGTGACTATGAGCAGTTCTTC	CASFNGGRGDYEQFF
TRBV12-3/TRBV12-4	TRBD1	-	TRBJ2-3	TGTGCCAGCAGTTCGGACAGGGGGCGAGGAGATACGCAGTATTTT	CASSSDRGRGDTQYF
TRBV27	-	-	TRBJ2-7	TGTGCCAGCAGATTGACGGGCAGGGGTGGGGAGGCCCAGTACTTC	CASRLTGRGGEAQYF
TRBV6-5	TRBD1	few	TRBJ1-6	TGTGCCAGCAGCACCGGACAGGGGACGGGTAATTCACCCCTCCACTTT	CASSTGQGTGNSPLHF
TRBV6-1	TRBD2	few	TRBJ2-7	TGTGCCAGCAGTCCCGTCGTTATGATTAAGACTAGCGGGAGTTCCTACGAGCAGTACTTC	CASSPVVMIKTSGSSYEQYF
TRBV24-1	-	-	TRBJ2-1	TGTGCCACCAGCAAGCGGGGCGAGGGACAAGGTGAGCAGTTCTTC	CATSKRGEGQGEQFF
TRBV5-1	TRBD1	-	TRBJ2-5	TGCGCCAGCAGCTTAGAAAGGGGGCGTGAGACCCAGTACTTC	CASSLERGRETQYF
TRBV29-1	-	few	TRBJ2-7	TGCAGCGTTGAAGTCCCTCCGAGCGGTTGGTACTTC	CSVEVPPSGWYF
TRBV11-2	-	-	TRBJ1-6	TGTGCCAGCAGCCTACAAATGGGGTCGTACAAGGGGACGGGGAAAAGTGAGGCCCTCCACTTT	CASSLQMGSYKGTGKSEALHF
TRBV20-1	-	-	TRBJ2-2	TGCAGTGCTACCGAGGGCGGGGAGCTGTTTTTT	CSATEGGELFF
TRBV20-1	-	few	TRBJ2-3	TGCAGTGCTAGAGCCCTGCCCAGCACAGATACGCAGTATTTT	CSARALPSTDTQYF
TRBV6-5	TRBD1	-	TRBJ1-5	TGTGCCAGCAGGGAGACAGGGGGCAATCAGCCCCAGCATTTT	CASRETGGNQPQHF
TRBV7-2	-	-	TRBJ2-5	TGTGCCAGCAGCCCGACCCCGCGGGGAGAGACCCAGTACTTC	CASSPTPRGETQYF
TRBV12-3/TRBV12-4	-	few	TRBJ1-1	TGTGCCAGCAGTTTGCAGGGTAGTATGAACACTGAAGCTTTCTTT	CASSLQGSMNTEAFF
TRBV7-3	-	-	TRBJ2-5	TGTGCCAGCAGCCCCGTTGGGGGGGCCCAAGAGACCCAGTACTTC	CASSPVGGAQETQYF
TRBV6-5	-	-	TRBJ2-1	TGTGCCAGCAGTGGGGGGGCTAGCGGCAATGAGCAGTTCTTC	CASSGGASGNEQFF
TRBV12-3/TRBV12-4	-	-	TRBJ1-2	TGTGCCAGCACCACACCGTGGGGTTATAGCTATGGCTACACCTTC	CASTTPWGYSYGYTF
TRBV4-1	-	-	TRBJ1-1	TGCGCCAGCAGCCTTGTTCAGGGAGGCCGGGGCACTGAAGCTTTCTTT	CASSLVQGGRGTEAFF
TRBV4-2	-	few	TRBJ2-7	TGTGCCAGCAGCCAAGAAGGGAGCAGGGGATTCAACGAGCAGTACTTC	CASSQEGSRGFNEQYF
TRBV19	-	-	TRBJ1-2	TGTGCCAGTAGTGTAGCGGCCCATACTGGCTATGGCTACACCTTC	CASSVAAHTGYGYTF
TRBV27	-	-	TRBJ1-1	TGTGCCAGCAGTTTTGCGAGGCCAGCCTCTGAAGCTTTCTTT	CASSFARPASEAFF
TRBV4-1	-	-	TRBJ1-2	TGCGCCAGCAGCCAACAGCCTAACTATGGCTACACCTTC	CASSQQPNYGYTF
TRBV7-9	TRBD1	-	TRBJ1-3	TGTGCCAGTGGACAGGGGCCCTCTGGAAACACCATATATTTT	CASGQGPSGNTIYF
TRBV2	TRBD1	few	TRBJ1-5	TGTGCCAGCAGAAGACAGGGTGAGAATCAGCCCCAGCATTTT	CASRRQGENQPQHF
TRBV20-1	TRBD1	-	TRBJ1-6	TGCAGTGCCGTCCCCGGACAGGGTCGGTCCTATAATTCACCCCTCCACTTT	CSAVPGQGRSYNSPLHF
TRBV18	TRBD2	-	TRBJ2-3	TGTGCCAGCTTGCCCCAGCGGGGGACCACAGATACGCAGTATTTT	CASLPQRGTTDTQYF
TRBV6-5	-	-	TRBJ2-1	TGTGCCAGCAGCCTAACCGGGACTCACATCTACAATGAGCAGTTCTTC	CASSLTGTHIYNEQFF
TRBV5-1	-	-	TRBJ2-3	TGCGCCAGCAGCTTGATCGCGGGGCAGGGGACGAATACGCAGTATTTT	CASSLIAGQGTNTQYF
TRBV7-2	TRBD2	once	TRBJ2-5	TGTGCCAGCAGCCACAGGAGGGGGACTAGCGGGAGGAAAGAGACCCAGTACTTC	CASSHRRGTSGRKETQYF
TRBV3-1	TRBD2	-	TRBJ2-4	TGTGCCAGCAGCCAAGTAGCGGGAGTAGCCAAAAACATTCAGTACTTC	CASSQVAGVAKNIQYF